The table lists the clone carrying this T cell receptor (beta chain) with many counts. MiXCR was run by TCRdb on the reads, yielding one entry per CDR3 protein. The sample records about 230,000 distinct CDR3 sequences, 6% to 8% being singletons. The sample originates from a study of T cell repertoires in cytomegalovirus infection. Study background: Public TCR beta signature analysis indicated the presence of both CMV infection and matching HLA type.

V was pared by 6 bases and J by 10 bases, with 12 bases of the junction left unmatched. Germline assignment: CDR1 ENHRY and CDR2 SYGVKD. The CDR3 is 17 amino acids. Sequencing was done on a sample of PBMCs. The rearrangement links TRBV10-3 to TRBJ2-1, with 16 bases identical to TRBD2. This clonotype was obtained from a human donor in good health (CMV status not recorded). Some clones in this sample may be carry-over from other donors' samples. DNA of the CDR3: TGTGCCATCAGAGCCGGGACTAGCGGGGGGGCCTCGTCAGAGCAGTTCTTC. It encodes CAIRAGTSGGASSEQFF.